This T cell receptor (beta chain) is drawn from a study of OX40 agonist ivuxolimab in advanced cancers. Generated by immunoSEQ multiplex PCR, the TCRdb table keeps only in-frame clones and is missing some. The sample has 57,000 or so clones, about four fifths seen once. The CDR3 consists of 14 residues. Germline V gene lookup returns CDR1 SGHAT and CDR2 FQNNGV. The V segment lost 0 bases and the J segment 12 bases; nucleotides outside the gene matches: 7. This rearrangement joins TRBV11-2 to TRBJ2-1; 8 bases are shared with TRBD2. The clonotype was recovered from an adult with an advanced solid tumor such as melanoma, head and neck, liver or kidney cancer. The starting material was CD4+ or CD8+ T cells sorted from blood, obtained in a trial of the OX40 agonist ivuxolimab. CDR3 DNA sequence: TGTGCCAGCAGCTTAGACGTGGCGGGAGGCGGGCAGTTCTTC. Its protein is CASSLDVAGGGQFF.